This T cell receptor (beta chain) was documented in a study of blood T cell repertoires in COVID-19. On the study more broadly: Sample material is recorded as cDNA or gDNA derived from T cells, B-cell-depleted T cells, or PBMCs.

Trimming at V came to 1 base and at J to 7 bases, leaving 9 bases not matched to a gene. Per germline, CDR1 SGHKS and CDR2 YYEKEE (reference sequence). The length of the CDR3 is 16 residues. Source study methods: Scientists estimated how many nucleated cells there were by amplifying reference gene primers. Libraries were prepared by immunoSEQ multiplex PCR; TCRdb keeps only in-frame clonotypes and omits some of them. V and J calls and clone size are as listed in that table; D and trimming were resolved from the DNA. Of 200,000 to 250,000 clones listed, about 89% are singletons. The chain recombines TRBV5-5 with TRBJ1-4, with 8 bases identical to TRBD1. Sample: peripheral blood. This sequence was found in a woman aged 55-69 years who had recovered from COVID-19. Here the CDR3 DNA reads TGTGCCAGCAGCTTGTGGGTAGGACAGGGAGGTGAAAAACTGTTTTTT. This encodes CASSLWVGQGGEKLFF.